What follows are 20 T cell receptor beta chains derived from one specimen sequenced in a study of blood T cell repertoires in COVID-19. The method was immunoSEQ multiplex PCR; TCRdb's version includes in-frame clones alone and lacks a portion of them. The repertoire holds around 380,000 clones, with 81% as singletons. Sequencing was carried out using peripheral blood. The receptors were sampled from a human donor with acute or convalescent COVID-19. The donor label of this sample is uncertain.

The sample holds a few counts of this clone. The chain is built from TRBV30 and TRBJ2-2; D ambiguous. Per the germline V gene, CDR1 is GTSNPN and CDR2 is SVGIG (reference sequence). V was pared by 0 bases and J by 6 bases, with 8 bases between. This CDR3 spans 13 amino acids. The CDR3: CAWSVSGPGELFF. CDR3 DNA: TGTGCCTGGAGTGTATCGGGTCCCGGGGAGCTGTTTTTT. Together with reference TRBV30 and TRBJ2-2, the CDR3 gives the full variable domain: SQTIHQWPATLVQPVGSPLSLECTVEGTSNPNLYWYRQAAGRGLQLLFYSVGIGQISSEVPQNLSASRPQDRQFILSSKKLLLSDSGFYLCAWSVSGPGELFFGEGSRLTVL.

The V gene is TRBV20-1, the J gene TRBJ2-7; TRBD2 is a possible D gene (5 bases). The CDR3 has 13 amino acids. The germline gives CDR1 DFQATT, CDR2 SNEGSKA (reference sequence). Between the trimmed V and J ends, which lost 3 bases and 7 bases, there was a span of 16 bases. The CDR3 is CSASYGPPGEQYF. The CDR3 DNA is TGCAGTGCTAGTTATGGACCGCCGGGGGAGCAGTACTTC.

The CDR3 loop is CASSFWRGEVTGELFF. The CDR3 nucleotides are TGTGCCAGCAGCTTTTGGCGGGGCGAGGTCACCGGGGAGCTGTTTTTT. V gene TRBV7-2 combines with J gene TRBJ2-2; a possible D gene is TRBD2 (6 bases). Germline V CDR1 and CDR2: SGHTA, FQGNSA. The V and J ends lost 3 bases and 4 bases respectively, with 15 bases between them. This CDR3 is built from 16 residues.

The chain has TRBV29-1 and TRBJ2-1, with TRBD1 matching over 8 bases. The CDR3 loop spans 13 amino acids. The J segment lost 3 bases and the V segment lost 8 bases, leaving 6 bases of the junction unmatched. Germline V gene data show CDR1 as SQVTM and CDR2 as ANQGSEA. CDR3 residues: CSSGTGHYNEQFF. CDR3 in DNA: TGCAGCTCTGGGACAGGCCACTACAATGAGCAGTTCTTC.

The V gene is TRBV3-1 (or the pseudogene TRBV3-2), the J gene TRBJ2-1; 9 nucleotides line up with TRBD1. Germline CDR1 and CDR2: LGHDT and YNNKEL (reference sequence). This CDR3 is 18 amino acids long. Germline trimming cut 0 bases from V and 0 bases from J; bases unmatched to any gene: 6. The CDR3 bases are TGTGCCAGCAGCCAAGAAAGACAGGGGGTTGCCTCCTACAATGAGCAGTTCTTC. This codes for CASSQERQGVASYNEQFF.

This chain connects TRBV10-3 to TRBJ1-2; 8 bases agree with TRBD1. The CDR3 runs to 17 residues. Germline CDR1 and CDR2: ENHRY and SYGVKD. The junction had 14 bases not matched to a gene; V was cut back by 7 bases and J by 1 base. The DNA for the CDR3 is TGTGCCATCAAGGCACAAACCGGGACAGGCGATAACTATGGCTACACCTTC. Translated, it gives CAIKAQTGTGDNYGYTF.

The V and J genes are TRBV6-5 and TRBJ2-1; 13 positions match TRBD2. The CDR3 length is 15 residues. J gave up 7 bases and V 6 bases, and 6 bases lay outside the gene matches. Germline V gene lookup returns CDR1 MNHEY and CDR2 SVGAGI. The CDR3 sequence: CASRTILAGGNEQFF. In DNA form, the CDR3 reads TGTGCCAGCAGAACTATACTAGCGGGAGGGAATGAGCAGTTCTTC.

This chain connects TRBV25-1 to TRBJ1-5; 9 nucleotides agree with TRBD1. The V gene end was trimmed by 7 bases and the J gene end by 3 bases; junction bases not matched to a gene: 4. Germline CDR1 MGHDK, CDR2 SYGVNS. This CDR3 has 14 amino acids. The CDR3 reads CASKGDRDNQPQHF. CDR3 nucleotide sequence: TGTGCCAGCAAGGGGGACAGGGACAATCAGCCCCAGCATTTT.

This clone was recorded once. This chain joins TRBV7-4 and TRBJ2-7; perhaps TRBD1 as D (5 bases). This CDR3 has 17 residues. CDR1 SGHVT and CDR2 SQSDAQ come from the germline V gene. V was clipped by 0 bases and J by 3 bases, with 18 bases between them. This CDR3 reads CASSLAPPTATYYEQYF. DNA of the CDR3: TGTGCCAGCAGCTTAGCCCCACCGACAGCCACTTACTACGAGCAGTACTTC.

The chain's CDR3 is CASTGWTSGSREQFF. Written as DNA, the CDR3 is TGCGCCAGCACTGGTTGGACTAGCGGGAGTCGGGAGCAGTTCTTC. J is TRBJ2-1 and V is TRBV5-1, with 13 bases matching TRBD2. The CDR3 length is 15 residues. The germline V gene encodes CDR1 SGHRS and CDR2 YFSETQ. The V gene end was trimmed by 6 bases and the J gene end by 10 bases; junction bases not matched to a gene: 10.

This rearrangement joins TRBV7-8 to TRBJ1-5, with unresolved D. This CDR3 comprises 15 residues. The V gene lost 5 bases and the J gene lost 2 bases, with 13 bases spanning the gap. CDR1 is SGHVS and CDR2 is FQNEAQ in the germline V gene. CDR3 DNA: TGTGCCAGCAGCCCAAGAGGCTGGGGCAATCAGCCCCAGCATTTT. It is translated as CASSPRGWGNQPQHF.

As for this clone: The same CDR3 also results from other DNA sequences found in this sample. V gene TRBV4-2 combines with J gene TRBJ1-5; no clear D. The V end lost 0 bases, the J end lost 4 bases, and 4 bases lay between the germline ends. This CDR3 contains 13 residues. CDR1 LGHNA and CDR2 YNFKEQ come from the germline V gene. The CDR3 spells CASSQDNNQPQHF. CDR3 nucleotide sequence: TGTGCCAGCAGCCAAGATAATAATCAGCCCCAGCATTTT.

Written as DNA, the CDR3 is TGTGCCAGTAGTACGAGACAGGCATCTAATGAAAAACTGTTTTTT. This codes for CASSTRQASNEKLFF. This chain joins TRBV19 and TRBJ1-4; D might be TRBD1 (6 bases). Germline lookup yields CDR1 LNHDA and CDR2 SQIVND (reference sequence). The CDR3 has 15 residues. With 4 bases removed from V and 3 bases from J, the gap between germline ends came to 12 bases.

This chain connects TRBV24-1 to TRBJ2-3, with D possibly being TRBD1 (6 bases). Trimming left V 0 bases short and J 6 bases short, with 6 bases between. From germline, CDR1 is KGHDR and CDR2 SFDVKD. This CDR3 contains 13 residues. CDR3 sequence reads: CATSDLRGDTQYF. In DNA form, the CDR3 reads TGTGCCACCAGTGATTTGAGGGGGGATACGCAGTATTTT.

The chain employs TRBV6-2 or TRBV6-3 and TRBJ2-1, with 9 bases identical to TRBD1. The CDR3 runs 13 residues. The germline CDR1 and CDR2 sequences are MNHEY and SVGEGT. With V trimmed by 6 bases and J by 6 bases, 3 bases remained unmatched. As DNA, the CDR3 is TGTGCCAGCAGCCTACAGGGGGCCAATGAGCAGTTCTTC. Its protein is CASSLQGANEQFF.

The sample holds one count of this clone. V gene TRBV15 combines with J gene TRBJ1-5; maybe TRBD1 (5 bases). CDR1 is LNHNV, CDR2 YYDKDF, per germline (reference sequence). The CDR3 spans 16 residues. Between the trimmed V and J ends, which lost 0 bases and 6 bases, there was a span of 15 bases. The CDR3: CATSRDRKGIGQPQHF. CDR3 nucleotides: TGTGCCACCAGCAGAGATCGTAAGGGGATAGGTCAGCCCCAGCATTTT.

This clone was seen only a few times. The J gene is TRBJ2-5, the V gene TRBV2; 10 nucleotides align to TRBD2. V was clipped by 4 bases and J by 5 bases; unmatched bases: 7. The CDR3 runs to 15 residues. Germline values: CDR1 SNHLY, CDR2 FYNNEI. The CDR3 is CASSVLAGAPETQYF. The CDR3 bases are TGTGCCAGCAGTGTCCTAGCGGGAGCCCCGGAGACCCAGTACTTC.

The CDR3 DNA follows: TGCGCCAGCAGCCAGGGGTCCTCCTACGAGCAGTACTTC. It specifies CASSQGSSYEQYF. The chain employs TRBV5-1 and TRBJ2-7; D is perhaps TRBD1 (6 bases). Deletions cut 4 bases from V and 0 bases from J, with 8 bases between. The CDR3 runs to 13 residues. The germline V gene encodes CDR1 SGHRS and CDR2 YFSETQ.

V is TRBV13 and J is TRBJ1-1; a possible D gene is TRBD1 (5 bases). Germline V gives CDR1 PRHDT, CDR2 FYEKMQ (reference sequence). The CDR3 totals 14 residues. Trimming shortened V by 1 base and J by 1 base, and 7 bases separated the two germline ends. This CDR3 reads CASSLVGGNTEAFF. CDR3 nucleotide sequence: TGTGCCAGCAGCTTAGTCGGGGGGAACACTGAAGCTTTCTTT.

This clone was seen only a few times. This sequence joins TRBV27 and TRBJ1-5; 9 bases line up with TRBD1. V shed 4 bases, J shed 7 bases, and the junction held 5 bases outside the gene matches. Germline V lookup: CDR1 MNHEY, CDR2 SMNVEV (reference sequence). This CDR3 spans 14 amino acids. The CDR3 DNA reads TGTGCCAGCAGTTCCGACAGGGGGGGGCAGCCCCAGCATTTT. This encodes CASSSDRGGQPQHF.